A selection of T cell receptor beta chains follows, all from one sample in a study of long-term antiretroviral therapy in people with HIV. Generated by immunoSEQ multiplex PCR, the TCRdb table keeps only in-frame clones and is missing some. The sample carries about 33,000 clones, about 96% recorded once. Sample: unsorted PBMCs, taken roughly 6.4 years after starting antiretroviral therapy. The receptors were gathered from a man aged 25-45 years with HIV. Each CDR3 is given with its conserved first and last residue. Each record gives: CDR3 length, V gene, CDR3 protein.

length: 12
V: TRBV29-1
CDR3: CSVDRAYNEQFF

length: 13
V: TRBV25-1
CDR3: CASRDISYNEQFF

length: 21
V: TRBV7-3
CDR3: CASSPQPWGTSARSGANVLTF

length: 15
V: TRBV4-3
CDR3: CASSQVQGLQETQYF

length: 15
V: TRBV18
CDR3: CASSPDLQGNSPLHF

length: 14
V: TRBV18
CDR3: CASSQESGGYGYTF

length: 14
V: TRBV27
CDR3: CASSQGGTPGRGFF

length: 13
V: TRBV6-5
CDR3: CASSYSSAVEAFF

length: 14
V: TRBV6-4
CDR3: CASSETRGDTEAFF

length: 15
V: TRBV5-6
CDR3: CASSTGTSSYNEQFF

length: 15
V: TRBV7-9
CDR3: CASSLDLPGREKLFF

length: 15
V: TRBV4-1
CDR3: CASSQVGTANTEAFF

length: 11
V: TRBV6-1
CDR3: CASSVFGELFF

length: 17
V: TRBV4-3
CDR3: CASSQDRHQGAGNTIYF

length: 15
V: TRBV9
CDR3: CASSLGTSGLNEQFF

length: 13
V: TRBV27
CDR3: CASSFGAYNEQFF

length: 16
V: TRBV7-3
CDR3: CASSLESGGMLGEQFF

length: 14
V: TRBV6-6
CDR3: CASSYEGLLYGYTF

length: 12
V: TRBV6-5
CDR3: CASFGQDEKLFF

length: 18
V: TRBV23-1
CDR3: CASSQCPASGRICNEQFF

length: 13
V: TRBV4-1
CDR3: CASSQDRGYEQYF

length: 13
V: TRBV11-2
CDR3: CASSSWTVYEQYF

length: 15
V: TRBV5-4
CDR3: CASSPSKGWNTEAFF

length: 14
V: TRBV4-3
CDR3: CASSPGAAGEKLFF